The 21 T cell receptor beta chains below all came from one sample that was sequenced in a study of blood T cell repertoires in COVID-19. Sequenced by immunoSEQ multiplex PCR; TCRdb stores in-frame clones only, minus some. This sample has 300,000 to 400,000 clones; 70% to 90% occur once, and the top ten carry approximately 7.5%. The sample taken for sequencing was peripheral blood. The receptors stem from a human donor in a cohort sampled during active COVID-19.

The chain recombines TRBV7-8 with TRBJ2-2; tentative D call: TRBD1 (5 bases). V lost 2 bases and J 7 bases, leaving 14 bases between the germline ends. The CDR3 is 15 amino acids. Germline V lookup: CDR1 SGHVS, CDR2 FQNEAQ. In DNA, the CDR3 is TGTGCCAGCAGCTTACAGGGAATAACAGTCGGGGAGCTGTTTTTT. Amino acid sequence: CASSLQGITVGELFF.

The chain couples TRBV27 to TRBJ2-1; TRBD2 matches 9 bases. CDR3 length equals 15 residues. CDR1 and CDR2 (germline): MNHEY, SMNVEV (reference sequence). V was clipped by 3 bases and J by 6 bases; unmatched bases: 6. CDR3: CASSFSSSGVNEQFF. The CDR3 coding sequence is TGTGCCAGCAGTTTCTCGTCTAGCGGGGTCAATGAGCAGTTCTTC.

The chain couples TRBV2 to TRBJ1-4; a weak D match, TRBD1 (5 bases). Trimming pared 6 bases from V and 0 bases from J, leaving 11 bases between. CDR3 length: 15 amino acids. CDR1 SNHLY and CDR2 FYNNEI come from the germline V gene. The CDR3 protein is CASRRQGATNEKLFF. Written as DNA, the CDR3 is TGTGCCAGCAGGCGGCAGGGTGCAACTAATGAAAAACTGTTTTTT.

Regarding this clone: Different DNA sequences within this sample yield the same CDR3. The chain uses TRBV7-3 and TRBJ1-1; 8 bases match TRBD1. This CDR3 has 14 amino acids. V lost 4 bases and J lost 1; bases outside the gene matches: 2. CDR1 is SGHTA, CDR2 FQGTGA, per germline. DNA of the CDR3: TGTGCCAGCAGCTCAACAGGGGGGAACACTGAAGCTTTCTTT. Its translation is CASSSTGGNTEAFF.

The CDR3: CSVFAAEGSGNTIYF. CDR3 in DNA: TGCAGCGTCTTCGCAGCCGAGGGATCTGGAAACACCATATATTTT. The J gene is TRBJ1-3, the V gene TRBV29-1; D unresolved. V lost 6 bases and J 1 base, leaving 16 bases between the germline ends. The length of the CDR3 is 15 residues. Germline CDR1 and CDR2: SQVTM and ANQGSEA.

V usage is TRBV6-1 and J usage is TRBJ2-3; 7 bases align to TRBD1. The CDR3 runs 15 residues. J was trimmed by 6 bases and V by 3 bases; bases with no gene match: 9. Per the germline V gene, CDR1 is MNHNS and CDR2 is SASEGT. The CDR3 here is CASSDRDSPQDTQYF. The CDR3 DNA follows: TGTGCCAGCAGTGACCGGGACAGTCCACAGGATACGCAGTATTTT.

The chain employs TRBV5-1 and TRBJ1-5; the D is unclear. The CDR3 extends over 15 amino acids. Trimming shortened V by 0 bases and J by 0 bases, and 7 bases separated the two germline ends. Germline CDR1 is SGHRS and CDR2 is YFSETQ. The CDR3 loop reads CASSLGDYSNQPQHF. The CDR3 DNA is TGCGCCAGCAGCTTGGGAGACTATAGCAATCAGCCCCAGCATTTT.

This clone was observed many times. The chain uses TRBV5-1 and TRBJ1-2; TRBD1 is a possible D gene (6 bases). V dropped 4 bases and J dropped 8 bases, with 18 bases sitting between them. This CDR3 contains 14 residues. CDR1 SGHRS and CDR2 YFSETQ come from the germline V gene. CDR3 sequence reads: CASSAGQSIGGYTF. CDR3 nucleotide sequence: TGCGCCAGCAGCGCCGGACAGTCTATCGGCGGCTACACCTTC.

This sequence joins TRBV6-6 and TRBJ1-1; D unresolved. Trimming took 5 bases from V and 3 from J, leaving 25 bases between them. The CDR3 is 18 amino acids. Germline loops: CDR1 MNHNY, CDR2 SVGAGI (reference sequence). CDR3: CASSPRPKLTLWDTEAFF. CDR3 DNA sequence: TGTGCCAGCAGTCCCCGCCCAAAACTAACCCTTTGGGACACTGAAGCTTTCTTT.

The rearrangement uses TRBV6-5 and TRBJ2-7; the match to TRBD1 covers 10 bases. With V trimmed by 4 bases and J by 4 bases, 4 bases remained unmatched. CDR1 is MNHEY and CDR2 is SVGAGI in the germline V gene. The CDR3 consists of 14 residues. The CDR3 bases are TGTGCCAGCAGTTTAGGGACAGGGGAATACGAGCAGTACTTC. This sequence encodes CASSLGTGEYEQYF.

The rearrangement links TRBV29-1 to TRBJ2-7; D unclear. Germline V gene lookup returns CDR1 SQVTM and CDR2 ANQGSEA. The CDR3 contains 11 residues. Trimming shortened V by 5 bases and J by 4 bases, and 9 bases separated the two germline ends. The CDR3, as DNA: TGCAGCGTTAAGCTCGGGTACGAGCAGTACTTC. This sequence encodes CSVKLGYEQYF.

This sequence joins TRBV5-6 and TRBJ2-5, with TRBD1 matching 7 bases. This CDR3 is built from 15 residues. Germline trimming cut 3 bases from V and 2 bases from J; bases unmatched to any gene: 7. Germline V lookup: CDR1 SGHDT, CDR2 YYEEEE. The CDR3 DNA reads as TGTGCCAGCAGCTCAGGTGGGGGACAGCAAGAGACCCAGTACTTC. It specifies CASSSGGGQQETQYF.

The V gene is TRBV10-1, the J gene TRBJ1-1, with 8 bases matching TRBD1. The CDR3 extends over 13 amino acids. Germline lookup yields CDR1 WNHNN and CDR2 SYGVQD (reference sequence). The V and J ends lost 6 bases and 8 bases, in that order; junction bases with no gene match: 8. For the CDR3, the DNA is TGCGCCAGCAGCGCGTTTGGACAGGGAGAAGCTTTCTTT. It codes for CASSAFGQGEAFF.

The sample holds one count of this clone. This chain uses TRBV3-1 (or the pseudogene TRBV3-2) with TRBJ2-7, with a possible D match to TRBD2 (6 bases). V lost 3 bases, J lost 2 bases, and 8 bases lay in between. Germline V lookup: CDR1 LGHDT, CDR2 YNNKEL (reference sequence). The CDR3 spans 13 residues. CDR3 loop: CASSQEGPYEQYF. The DNA for the CDR3 is TGTGCCAGCAGCCAGGAGGGACCCTACGAGCAGTACTTC.

This chain connects TRBV14 to TRBJ2-1; possible D gene TRBD2, 5 bases. Trimming stripped 10 bases from V and 10 bases from J, with 17 bases between. Germline assignment: CDR1 SGHDN and CDR2 FVKESK. The CDR3 has 12 amino acids. The DNA of the CDR3 is TGTGCCACCAGTTTTGGAGGCGTAGAGCAGTTCTTC. This encodes CATSFGGVEQFF.

This rearrangement joins TRBV6-1 to TRBJ1-2; 11 bases match TRBD1. From germline, CDR1 is MNHNS and CDR2 SASEGT. This CDR3 has 16 amino acids. V lost 3 bases and J lost 5; bases outside the gene matches: 8. CDR3 amino acids: CASSDAGTGGHYGYTF. The CDR3 DNA sequence: TGTGCCAGCAGTGACGCGGGGACAGGGGGACATTATGGCTACACCTTC.

This clone was seen only once. The chain employs TRBV12-3 or TRBV12-4 and TRBJ2-7; no clear D gene. CDR3 length equals 13 residues. The V gene lost 3 bases and the J gene lost 4 bases, with 10 bases spanning the gap. CDR3 region: CASSFGSGYEQYF. The CDR3 bases are TGTGCCAGCAGTTTTGGGTCGGGTTACGAGCAGTACTTC.

The CDR3 sequence: CASSTASGNYGYTF. The CDR3 bases are TGTGCCAGCAGCACCGCGTCGGGGAACTATGGCTACACCTTC. The rearrangement joins TRBV5-6 to TRBJ1-2; D unresolved. CDR3 length equals 14 residues. CDR1 is SGHDT and CDR2 is YYEEEE in the germline V gene. V lost 4 bases, J lost 2 bases, and 12 bases lay in between.

This clone was counted only a few times. The CDR3 here is CASRNQGSTEAFF. The CDR3 nucleotides are TGTGCCAGTCGTAATCAGGGGAGCACTGAAGCTTTCTTT. The rearrangement uses TRBV2 and TRBJ1-1; the D gene is possibly TRBD1 (6 bases). The CDR3 has 13 amino acids. V lost 9 bases, J lost 4 bases, and 15 bases lay in between. CDR1 and CDR2 from the germline V gene are SNHLY and FYNNEI.

V and J are TRBV7-9 and TRBJ2-7, with TRBD2 matching 10 bases. V lost 4 bases to trimming and J lost 7 bases; unmatched junction nucleotides: 7. This CDR3 has 14 amino acids. Per the germline V gene, CDR1 is SEHNR and CDR2 is FQNEAQ (reference sequence). The CDR3 region has the DNA TGTGCCAGCAGCTCTACTAGCGGGGTGGAAGAGCAGTACTTC. Translating gives CASSSTSGVEEQYF.

The J gene is TRBJ2-3, the V gene TRBV11-3, with TRBD2 matching over 12 bases. This CDR3 has 18 residues. Losses at the gene ends were 5 bases for V and 4 bases for J; bases not matched to a gene: 13. The germline V gene encodes CDR1 SGHNT and CDR2 YENEEA. CDR3 nucleotide sequence: TGTGCCAGCAGCGAAGAGGGAGGCCTAGCGGGGGGGCCAGATACGCAGTATTTT. This gives the protein CASSEEGGLAGGPDTQYF.